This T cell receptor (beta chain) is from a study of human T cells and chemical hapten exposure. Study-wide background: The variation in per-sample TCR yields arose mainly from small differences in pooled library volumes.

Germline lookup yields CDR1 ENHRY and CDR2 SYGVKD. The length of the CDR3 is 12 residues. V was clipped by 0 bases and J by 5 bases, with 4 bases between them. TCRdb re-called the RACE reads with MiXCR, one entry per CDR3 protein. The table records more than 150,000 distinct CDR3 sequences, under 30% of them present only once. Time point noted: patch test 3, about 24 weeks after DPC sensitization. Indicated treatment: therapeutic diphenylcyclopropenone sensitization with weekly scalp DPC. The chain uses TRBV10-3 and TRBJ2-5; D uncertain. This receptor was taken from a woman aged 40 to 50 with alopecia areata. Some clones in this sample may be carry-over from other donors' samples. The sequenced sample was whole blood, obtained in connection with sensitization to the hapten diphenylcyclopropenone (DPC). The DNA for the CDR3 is TGTGCCATCAGTGAGTCGATGGAGACCCAGTACTTC. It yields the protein CAISESMETQYF.